This T cell receptor beta chain was retrieved from a study of cytomegalovirus exposure and HLA in healthy donors (dated by TCRdb to between 2016 and 2019). Regarding the research as a whole: An earlier analysis of about 530 of the donors reported 250 to 300 Gb of sequence data and around 120 million unique TCR beta sequences obtained from roughly 170 million T cells. A later genetic analysis took genome-wide SNP genotypes for about three fifths of the roughly 700 donors and used that subset as a discovery cohort. All discovery cohort repertoires had been generated on a single sequencing platform. Among around 400 genotyped donors of the cohort, an average of about 240,000 unique TCR beta nucleotide sequences was sequenced per donor, of which about 18% were non-productive. A separate validation cohort of 90 to 150 different subjects was used in addition to the approximately 640-subject first cohort. Donor age, sex, ethnicity and CMV serostatus were compiled together with the repertoire data. An earlier analysis of several hundred of the donors applied high-throughput TCR beta sequencing to assess whether each TCR beta V gene segment acted as functional or pseudogenic. Of the 398 genotyped donors, roughly 76% were placed in the genetic ancestry cluster associated with self-reported Caucasian donors. Roughly five DR-DQ haplotypes were handled as single units for association and clustering, since linkage in the cohort was strong. The number of typed donors differed by locus: roughly 629-640 for A, B, C, DRB1 and DQB1; 500 to 550 for DQA1; some 590 for DPA1; and approximately 450 for DPB1. Rather than using new phenotypic data, the later analysis identified candidate immune exposures from TCR beta sequences and from how often those sequences occurred across donors. An early release covering 550 to 700 HLA-typed donors comprised roughly 300 gigabases of sequencing data and 85 million to 100 million unique TCR sequences. To predict cytomegalovirus infection status, the study combined high-throughput TCR immunosequencing, statistical association of individual TCRs with disease status, and machine learning. The study profiled the T cell repertoires of around 700 subjects by immunosequencing and related them to cytomegalovirus serostatus. The aim of the study was to test whether cataloging public T cell receptors could identify signatures of past pathogen exposure. Class I and class II HLA loci were covered by the typing at four-digit resolution. To study patterns of TCR occurrence, a later analysis re-analyzed previously published TCR beta repertoires from around 700 donors and added high-resolution HLA genotyping. Findings and caveats that apply to the study as a whole: CMV serostatus was the only immune exposure information available for the cohort. V-gene and J-gene trimming of TCR beta chains was associated with a missense DCLRE1C variant in a later genetic analysis, and the association was replicated in an independent cohort. Only TCR beta chains were sequenced in this cohort, and the absence of alpha or paired-chain data limited detectable features. A group of highly shared sequence variants was considered likely to be a technical artifact of the sequencing pipeline. In a later analysis, the rate of TCR association differed among HLA loci, with DRB1 alleles having the most associated TCRs and HLA-C alleles having the fewest. HLA typing was unavailable for some donors at each locus, so association tests used only the typed subset. In an earlier analysis of more than 500 of the donors, most TCR beta V segments appeared in productive rearrangements about 87% or about 30% of the time, broadly matching IMGT annotations. Some IMGT-functional V segments, including TRBV6-2 and TRBV6-3, could not be told apart with the 87-base-pair reads, so those segments were excluded. A further reported finding was that TCR beta sequences accurately predicted the HLA-A and HLA-B alleles for most subjects in the first cohort. The authors suggested that the approach could potentially be generalized to other disease states and immunological phenotypes. Across donors, most TCR sequences were observed very rarely, whereas some public TCRs were present in many individuals. Because counts were too low, about 17 rarely observed V segments, including chromosome 9 orphons, were excluded from the earlier analysis of around 590 of the donors. Three of the identified cytomegalovirus-associated TCR beta chains were confirmed in vitro to be specific for cytomegalovirus antigens. In the study, approximately 160 TCR beta chains were listed as associated with cytomegalovirus. A later genetic analysis reported fewer N-insertions in productive TCRs among donors in an Asian-associated ancestry cluster than the roughly 690-donor mean. Correlated functional status among segregating V segments might be attributable to linkage disequilibrium, but an unknown experimental factor could not be ruled out. A later analysis associated 16,951 TCR beta sequences with specific HLA alleles at a false discovery rate of 0.05. In both the original and validation cohorts, the classifier was reported to diagnose cytomegalovirus status with high specificity and sensitivity. According to a later analysis, parvovirus B19, influenza, CMV and Epstein-Barr virus appeared linked to several top co-occurrence clusters. A later analysis found that HLA-associated TCR beta chains were more clonally expanded and had lower generation probabilities than equally common non-associated chains. When HLA alleles, especially DR and DQ, strongly co-occurred, attributing TCR associations to individual alleles was difficult. Presence/absence analyses assumed roughly uniform sequencing depth across donors, an assumption that may not hold. A later analysis found that most CMV-associated TCR beta chains appeared HLA-restricted, with HLA associations seemingly driven largely by CMV exposure.

Of note for this clone: No antigen is known for it. Base quality data are lacking; no much larger clone is found one base away.

The cohort was made up of several hundred healthy bone marrow donors. Cohort members were all nominally healthy when sampled, although unrecorded immune exposures were likely present. The donor was CMV seronegative and belonged to the group of 352 seronegative cohort members. A peripheral blood sample was provided by each donor, and peripheral blood mononuclear cells were used for TCR beta sequencing. Genomic DNA extraction from the blood cell samples was performed with the Qiagen DNeasy Blood Extraction Kit. The library was built by means of the immunoSEQ multiplex PCR assay. The multiplex PCR relied on a mix of 60 forward primers for TCR Vbeta segments and 13 reverse primers for TCR Jbeta segments. The CDR3 region of rearranged TCR beta genes was amplified from genomic DNA by a multiplex PCR assay. The amplified TCR beta libraries were sequenced on the Illumina HiSeq System as 87-base-pair reads. The study's own analysis went as follows. Across the 500 to 700 repertoires, a later analysis counted 60 million to 90 million unique TCR beta chains, around 11 million of which were shared by at least two donors. Raw reads were error-corrected and collapsed into unique sequences by a nearest-neighbor algorithm in which closely related sequences were merged to remove PCR and sequencing errors. Alignment of CDR3 sequences to IMGT reference sequences was used to assign V, D and J gene segments. For a sequence to be retained, a match of at least six nucleotides was required to both a V gene segment and a J gene segment. A rearrangement was called productive if the CDR3 had no stop codons and remained in frame with V and J, and every other rearrangement was called non-productive. CDR3 was defined by IMGT convention, running from the second conserved V-encoded cysteine to the conserved J-encoded phenylalanine. The earlier analysis of a few hundred of the donors excluded any sequence lacking an unambiguous match to a single V gene segment. An earlier analysis of some 500 of the donors classified V segments as functional when productive rearrangements were above 56.7% and as segregating when the standard deviation between donors was above 5%. To diagnose cytomegalovirus status from the catalog of TCR beta chain sequences, a statistical classification framework was built. A later analysis assigned V and J genes by comparing TCR nucleotide sequences with IMGT/GENE-DB human TR gene sequences. Using the TCRdist pipeline, a later analysis assigned CDR3 sequences along with most-parsimonious VDJ recombination scenarios. In a later analysis, each TCR beta chain was defined by its CDR3 amino acid sequence together with its V-gene family, and reads without a unique V-gene family were excluded. To address suspected cross-contamination and a sequencing artifact, a later analysis removed around 590 highly shared, low-generation-probability nucleotide sequences. In a later analysis, a clonal expansion index for each public chain was calculated from normalized within-repertoire ranks of inferred template counts. In a later analysis, generation probabilities were computed with a VDJ recombination model fitted to out-of-frame rearrangements, and the resulting probabilities were checked against IGoR. A later analysis scored TCR-TCR, TCR-HLA and TCR-CMV co-occurrence with hypergeometric tests, applying a repertoire-size bias correction to TCR pairs. False discovery rates were estimated in a later analysis by permuting HLA or CMV assignments 20 times. In a later analysis, co-occurring TCRs were grouped with DBSCAN, and TCRdist sequence similarity was added when clustering was performed within HLA-allele-positive subsets. For co-occurrence clustering, repertoires with fewer than 30,000 or more than 120,000 public chains were excluded, along with about five repertoires with anomalous nucleotide sharing. Not all clones reach the TCRdb copy of this immuneACCESS table, which keeps in-frame sequences only. Checked studies attribute under half of the gap to unresolved V genes and leave the rest unexplained. D and trimming were read from the DNA, whereas the V and J calls and clone size are those reported in that table. For this sample the table gives 150,000 to 200,000 clones, of which roughly 80% were detected only once. The ten largest clones take up under 7.5% of the sample.

The CDR3 holds 13 amino acids from the cysteine to the phenylalanine. Of the read, only the CDR3 DNA is kept; its 39 bases are in frame from base 1. The V end loses 2 bases and the J end loses 4 bases, and a stretch of 8 bases separates them. The germline V gene supplies CDR1 MNHNS and CDR2 SASEGT. This chain is built from TRBV6-1 and TRBJ1-2, with no confident D gene call. The origin of this receptor is a man aged 35-49 years in good health and CMV-seronegative. Source material: PBMCs. The nucleotide sequence reads TGTGCCAGCAGTGAAATCACGGGCTATGGCTACACCTTC. Translated, it reads CASSEITGYGYTF.